Listed below are T cell receptor beta chains from one sample, sequenced in a study of Ad26.COV2.S vaccination and SARS-CoV-2 variants. The data were produced by immunoSEQ multiplex PCR, yet TCRdb's version contains in-frame clones alone and is incomplete. There are about 350,000 clones in the sample; roughly 84% occur only once, and around 3.5% lies in the top ten. Specimen: peripheral blood, collected in a trial of Ad26.COV2.S vaccine versus placebo. Source of these receptors: a person aged 18-65 years who received the Ad26.COV2.S COVID-19 vaccine or a placebo. Each CDR3 is given with its conserved first and last residue. Fields, in order: clone size, J gene, D gene, V gene, CDR3 length, CDR3 protein, CDR3 DNA. A D gene is named only where the DNA matches it firmly. Clone size is given for some rows only: seen once, a few or many times, or a class if the clone is expanded.

>.|TRBJ2-1|.|TRBV11-1|14
CASSLTRGWNEQFF
TGTGCCAGCAGCTTGACGCGGGGTTGGAATGAGCAGTTCTTC
>.|TRBJ2-1|TRBD1|TRBV2|14
CASRPGTGLNEQFF
TGTGCCAGCAGGCCCGGGACAGGGTTGAATGAGCAGTTCTTC
>.|TRBJ2-2|TRBD1|TRBV6-2/TRBV6-3|16
CASSPWTGLDTGELFF
TGTGCCAGCAGTCCCTGGACAGGGTTGGACACCGGGGAGCTGTTTTTT
>.|TRBJ2-2|TRBD2|TRBV7-6|16
CASSRGTSGGHGELFF
TGTGCCAGCAGCAGGGGGACTAGCGGGGGGCACGGGGAGCTGTTTTTT
>once|TRBJ1-1|.|TRBV10-3|11
CAISRGSEAFF
TGTGCCATCAGCCGTGGGTCTGAAGCTTTCTTT
>.|TRBJ2-3|TRBD1|TRBV23-1|13
CAPREGTGCPQYF
TGCGCCCCCAGGGAAGGGACAGGTTGTCCGCAGTATTTT
>.|TRBJ2-7|.|TRBV19|13
CASSSVNPYEQYF
TGTGCCAGTAGTTCGGTGAACCCCTACGAGCAGTACTTC
>.|TRBJ1-1|TRBD1|TRBV4-3|15
CASSQEFTGGFEAFF
TGCGCCAGCAGCCAAGAGTTCACAGGGGGTTTTGAAGCTTTCTTT
>.|TRBJ2-3|TRBD2|TRBV15|14
CATRSSGRTDTQYF
TGTGCCACCAGATCTAGCGGGCGCACAGATACGCAGTATTTT
>.|TRBJ2-7|.|TRBV5-6|16
CASSSLDGTLGYEQYF
TGTGCCAGCAGCTCCCTGGATGGGACGCTCGGCTACGAGCAGTACTTC
>.|TRBJ1-6|.|TRBV6-5|14
CASSRTSYNSPLHF
TGTGCCAGCAGTCGGACCTCCTATAATTCACCCCTCCACTTT
>.|TRBJ2-5|.|TRBV11-1|13
CASSGGIQETQYF
TGTGCCAGCAGCGGGGGGATCCAAGAGACCCAGTACTTC
>few|TRBJ1-2|.|TRBV6-6|14
CASSYSQSNYGYTF
TGTGCCAGCAGTTACTCCCAGAGTAACTATGGCTACACCTTC
>.|TRBJ1-2|.|TRBV27|15
CASSLKGQGGYGYTF
TGTGCCAGCAGTTTAAAGGGGCAGGGAGGTTATGGCTACACCTTC
>once|TRBJ1-6|.|TRBV5-1|13
CASSWTWESPLHF
TGCGCCAGCAGTTGGACATGGGAATCACCCCTCCACTTT
>.|TRBJ1-1|TRBD1|TRBV3-1/TRBV3-2|18
CASSQVKGTGGMNTEAFF
TGTGCCAGCAGCCAAGTTAAAGGGACAGGGGGCATGAACACTGAAGCTTTCTTT
>.|TRBJ2-7|TRBD1|TRBV10-2|16
CASSPQGALPTYEQYF
TGCGCCAGCAGTCCACAGGGGGCCCTACCTACCTACGAGCAGTACTTC
>.|TRBJ2-2|.|TRBV2|14
CASSLTSTTGELFF
TGTGCCAGCAGTTTGACTAGTACCACCGGGGAGCTGTTTTTT
>.|TRBJ1-2|.|TRBV2|13
CASSRPKFYGYTF
TGTGCCAGCTCTAGACCGAAATTCTATGGCTACACCTTC
>once|TRBJ1-2|TRBD1|TRBV3-1/TRBV3-2|14
CASSRGQDRYGYTF
TGTGCCAGCAGCAGAGGACAGGATCGCTATGGCTACACCTTC
>.|TRBJ1-2|TRBD1|TRBV6-5|13
CASSKDRVSRYTF
TGTGCCAGCAGCAAAGACAGGGTATCTCGGTACACCTTC
>.|TRBJ1-1|.|TRBV6-4|13
CASSDSRGTEAFF
TGTGCCAGCAGTGACTCGAGGGGGACTGAAGCTTTCTTT
>.|TRBJ2-3|TRBD1|TRBV10-3|15
CAIKPGQGIGDTQYF
TGTGCCATCAAACCGGGACAGGGGATTGGGGATACGCAGTATTTT
>.|TRBJ2-1|.|TRBV11-2|11
CASSLYPEQFF
TGTGCCAGCAGCTTATATCCTGAGCAGTTCTTC
>.|TRBJ1-1|.|TRBV11-1|15
CASSLGPGTNTEAFF
TGTGCCAGCAGCTTAGGGCCTGGAACGAACACTGAAGCTTTCTTT
>.|TRBJ2-4|.|TRBV19|13
CASMNRARDIQYF
TGTGCCAGTATGAACCGGGCCCGGGACATTCAGTACTTC
>few|TRBJ1-2|TRBD1|TRBV5-1|14
CASSLFDRVEGYTF
TGCGCCAGCAGCTTATTTGACAGGGTAGAGGGCTACACCTTC
>once|TRBJ1-1|.|TRBV7-9|13
CASSLAGNTEAFF
TGTGCCAGCAGCTTGGCAGGAAACACTGAAGCTTTCTTT
>.|TRBJ1-2|TRBD1|TRBV2|17
CASSEAGTGSLSGGYTF
TGTGCCAGCAGTGAAGCCGGGACAGGGTCCCTTTCTGGCGGCTACACCTTC